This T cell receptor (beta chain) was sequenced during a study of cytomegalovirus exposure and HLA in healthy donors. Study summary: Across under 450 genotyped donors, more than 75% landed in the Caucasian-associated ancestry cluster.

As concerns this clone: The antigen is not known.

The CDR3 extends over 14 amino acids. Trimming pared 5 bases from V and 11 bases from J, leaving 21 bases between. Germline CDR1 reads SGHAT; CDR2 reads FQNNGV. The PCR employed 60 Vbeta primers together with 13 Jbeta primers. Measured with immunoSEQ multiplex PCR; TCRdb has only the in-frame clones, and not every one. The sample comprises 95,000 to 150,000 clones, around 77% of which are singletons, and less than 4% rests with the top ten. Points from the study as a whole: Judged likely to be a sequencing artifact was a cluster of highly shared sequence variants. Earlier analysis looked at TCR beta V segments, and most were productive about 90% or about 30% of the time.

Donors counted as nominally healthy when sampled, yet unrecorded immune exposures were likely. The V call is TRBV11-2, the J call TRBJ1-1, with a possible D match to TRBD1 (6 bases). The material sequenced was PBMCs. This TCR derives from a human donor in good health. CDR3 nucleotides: TGTGCCAGCAGCCCAGGGGTGGGGGCCGGTTCGGCTTTCTTT. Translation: CASSPGVGAGSAFF.